The 19 T cell receptor beta chains below all came from one sample that was sequenced in a study of blood T cell repertoires in COVID-19. Here immunoSEQ multiplex PCR was the method, and the copy in TCRdb shows in-frame clones only, minus some. The sample shows 20,000 to 30,000 clones, 90% to 95% of them seen only once. Sequencing was carried out using peripheral blood. Receptors were obtained from a woman aged 45-60 years with active COVID-19.

J is TRBJ1-5 and V is TRBV28; D gene unclear. Germline V CDR1 and CDR2: MDHEN, SYDVKM. The CDR3 runs to 15 residues. V was cut by 2 bases and J by 6 bases, with 14 bases left in between. The CDR3 reads CASSLRQASGQPQHF. Here the CDR3 DNA reads TGTGCCAGCAGTTTAAGGCAGGCGTCCGGTCAGCCCCAGCATTTT.

The chain carries TRBV5-6 and TRBJ1-2, with D possibly TRBD1 on 6 matching bases. CDR1 and CDR2 from the germline V gene are SGHDT and YYEEEE. The CDR3 length is 13 residues. V was pared by 4 bases and J by 5 bases, with 12 bases between. The CDR3 here is CASSTGYEYGYTF. The CDR3, as DNA: TGTGCCAGCAGCACAGGGTATGAATATGGCTACACCTTC.

The chain joins TRBV2 to TRBJ2-5; no clear D gene. This CDR3 spans 11 amino acids. The V gene's germline CDR1 is SNHLY and CDR2 FYNNEI. The ends were cut back, 6 bases at V and 5 bases at J, with 7 bases in the middle. In DNA, the CDR3 is TGTGCCAGCAGGCAGGTTGAGACCCAGTACTTC. It codes for CASRQVETQYF.

The V gene is TRBV29-1, the J gene TRBJ1-2; TRBD1 might be the D (6 bases). The CDR3 runs 16 residues. The germline V gene has CDR1 SQVTM and CDR2 ANQGSEA. V shed 4 bases and J shed 3 bases, with 21 bases lying between them. CDR3 nucleotide sequence: TGCAGCGTTGGGGGCCAGGGGAGGGTTGGGGACTATGGCTACACCTTC. This translates into CSVGGQGRVGDYGYTF.

A single count supports this clone. The genes are TRBV7-9 and TRBJ2-5; D is unclear. Trimming removed 2 bases from V and 2 bases from J, with 9 bases in between. There are 14 residues in the CDR3. Germline CDR1 is SEHNR and CDR2 is FQNEAQ (reference sequence). CDR3 nucleotide sequence: TGTGCCAGCAGCTTAAGCCAGGTACAAGAGACCCAGTACTTC. It codes for CASSLSQVQETQYF.

This chain uses TRBV6-2 or TRBV6-3 with TRBJ1-2, with D tentatively TRBD1 (5 bases). Trimming took 0 bases from V and 3 from J, leaving 14 bases between them. The CDR3 consists of 16 residues. Germline CDR1 MNHEY, CDR2 SVGEGT. For the CDR3, the DNA is TGTGCCAGCAGTTACTCGACAGTGACAGTAGACTATGGCTACACCTTC. Translation gives CASSYSTVTVDYGYTF.

The chain is built from TRBV9 and TRBJ2-5; D ambiguous. Between the trimmed V and J ends, which lost 4 bases and 0 bases, there was a span of 16 bases. This CDR3 region has 16 residues. Per germline, CDR1 SGDLS and CDR2 YYNGEE. The CDR3 spells CASSPRLGSYQETQYF. CDR3 sequence (DNA): TGTGCCAGCAGCCCTCGCCTAGGATCGTACCAAGAGACCCAGTACTTC.

This clone was observed a single time. The chain combines TRBV9 with TRBJ1-2; D not resolved. The germline V gene encodes CDR1 SGDLS and CDR2 YYNGEE. V shed 3 bases and J shed 3 bases, with 21 bases lying between them. The CDR3 sequence is 17 residues long. CDR3 bases: TGTGCCAGCAGCGGGGTCCGGTTGGACGGCGGGTACTATGGCTACACCTTC. Translation gives CASSGVRLDGGYYGYTF. Full variable domain (remainder filled in from reference TRBV9 and TRBJ1-2): DSGVTQTPKHLITATGQRVTLRCSPRSGDLSVYWYQQSLDQGLQFLIQYYNGEERAKGNILERFSAQQFPDLHSELNLSSLELGDSALYFCASSGVRLDGGYYGYTFGSGTRLTVV.

The rearrangement uses TRBV10-2 and TRBJ2-7; D possibly corresponds to TRBD2 (6 bases). Between the trimmed V and J ends, which lost 3 bases and 3 bases, there was a span of 12 bases. Looked up from germline, CDR1 is WSHSY and CDR2 is SAAADI. This CDR3 has 14 amino acids. The DNA of the CDR3 is TGCGCCAGCAGTGAAGCGGGCCCCGTCTACGAGCAGTACTTC. This codes for CASSEAGPVYEQYF.

This clone was seen a handful of times. The rearrangement uses TRBV7-9 and TRBJ1-3; unclear D gene. V was pared by 1 base and J by 0 bases, with 13 bases between. The CDR3 contains 17 residues. The germline V gene encodes CDR1 SEHNR and CDR2 FQNEAQ (reference sequence). This CDR3 reads CASSLGRYPGSGNTIYF. The DNA for the CDR3 is TGTGCCAGCAGCTTAGGTCGCTATCCCGGCTCTGGAAACACCATATATTTT.

This clone was found once. V is TRBV10-3 and J is TRBJ1-2; D is unclear. The V end was cut by 8 bases, the J end by 2 bases, with 6 bases between. The germline CDR1 and CDR2 sequences are ENHRY and SYGVKD. The CDR3 covers 11 residues. CDR3: CAIAANYGYTF. CDR3 sequence (DNA): TGTGCCATCGCAGCGAACTATGGCTACACCTTC.

The genes are TRBV4-2 and TRBJ2-1; TRBD2 agrees at 10 bases. This CDR3 is built from 18 residues. Germline CDR1 and CDR2: LGHNA and YNFKEQ. The ends lost 1 base at V and 2 bases at J; junction bases unmatched: 8. Written as DNA, the CDR3 is TGTGCCAGCAGCCAAGGAGCGGGGGGGCTTCCAGCCTACAATGAGCAGTTCTTC. Protein sequence: CASSQGAGGLPAYNEQFF.

This clone was seen once. The chain has TRBV5-6 and TRBJ2-3, with TRBD2 matching 10 bases. From germline, CDR1 is SGHDT and CDR2 YYEEEE. This CDR3 spans 13 amino acids. Losses at the gene ends were 4 bases for V and 10 bases for J; bases not matched to a gene: 6. For the CDR3, the DNA is TGTGCCAGCAGCGCTTCCGGGACTAGCGCGCAGTATTTT. The encoded protein is CASSASGTSAQYF.

The chain links TRBV9 to TRBJ2-3; D unclear. Germline V CDR1 and CDR2: SGDLS, YYNGEE. V shed 2 bases and J shed 2 bases, with 9 bases lying between them. The CDR3 consists of 14 residues. The CDR3 DNA reads as TGTGCCAGCAGCGTTGTCAGTTCCACAGATACGCAGTATTTT. Protein product: CASSVVSSTDTQYF. Full variable domain (remainder filled in from reference TRBV9 and TRBJ2-3): DSGVTQTPKHLITATGQRVTLRCSPRSGDLSVYWYQQSLDQGLQFLIQYYNGEERAKGNILERFSAQQFPDLHSELNLSSLELGDSALYFCASSVVSSTDTQYFGPGTRLTVL.

This clone was recorded once. J is TRBJ1-2 and V is TRBV4-1; a weak D match, TRBD1 (6 bases). V lost 1 base and J lost 6, with 15 bases in between. Germline V gene sequence: CDR1 MGHRA, CDR2 YSYEKL. The CDR3 sequence is 15 residues long. For the CDR3, the DNA is TGCGCCAGCAGCCAAGTGTCAGGGGCCAGCGATGGCTACACCTTC. It is translated as CASSQVSGASDGYTF.

This clone was detected only once. V is TRBV28 and J is TRBJ1-6; no reliable D call. Between the trimmed V and J ends, which lost 5 bases and 7 bases, there was a span of 6 bases. Germline loops: CDR1 MDHEN, CDR2 SYDVKM. The CDR3 loop spans 12 amino acids. For the CDR3, the DNA is TGTGCCAGCAGTCTTCAGAATTCACCCCTCCACTTT. Protein product: CASSLQNSPLHF.

The chain recombines TRBV28 with TRBJ1-6, with 9 bases identical to TRBD1. The germline CDR1 and CDR2 sequences are MDHEN and SYDVKM. After removal of 4 bases from V and 10 bases from J, the junction contained 8 bases not matched to a gene. The CDR3 covers 15 residues. For the CDR3, the DNA is TGTGCCAGCAGTTCGGGACAGGGATATGGATCACCCCTCCACTTT. Protein product: CASSSGQGYGSPLHF.

This clone was counted between two and nine times. The rearrangement links TRBV4-2 to TRBJ1-2, with 7 bases matching TRBD1. Trimming at V came to 6 bases and at J to 3 bases, leaving 7 bases not matched to a gene. The CDR3 is 14 residues long. Germline V CDR1 and CDR2: LGHNA, YNFKEQ. The CDR3 nucleotides are TGTGCCAGCAGTAGACCGCAGGGGGACTATGGCTACACCTTC. Translating it yields CASSRPQGDYGYTF.

The chain links TRBV7-3 to TRBJ2-3, with 9 positions matching TRBD2. This CDR3 spans 18 amino acids. Germline CDR1 and CDR2: SGHTA and FQGTGA. J was trimmed by 2 bases and V by 4 bases; bases with no gene match: 13. The CDR3 reads CASSSHIAGEAHTDTQYF. The CDR3 DNA sequence: TGTGCCAGCAGCTCGCATATAGCGGGAGAGGCCCACACAGATACGCAGTATTTT.